This record covers a single T cell receptor (beta chain). Its antigen is still unknown. This specimen belongs to a study of shared clonotypes between healthy human individuals. Findings of the study overall: Clonotypes not shared had lower generation probabilities than those common to all four donors.

CDR3 length equals 14 residues. Germline V gene sequence: CDR1 GTSNPN, CDR2 SVGIG (reference sequence). Trimming removed 5 bases from V and 4 bases from J, with 14 bases in between. TCRdb keeps only in-frame clones here, not all; method: immunoSEQ multiplex PCR. The sample contains approximately 980,000 clones, roughly 72% of which appear only once. The sequencing input was memory CD4+ T cells sorted from blood. As to subset: CD45RA-negative fraction. The sequence was collected from a man between 18 and 29 years old in good health. The chain combines TRBV30 with TRBJ1-4; D is undetermined. In DNA, the CDR3 is TGTGCCTGGGAGGCGAGGGAAAATAATGAAAAACTGTTTTTT. This codes for CAWEARENNEKLFF.